This note documents a single T cell receptor (beta chain) sequence. Compared with germline, one end of the junction differs, possibly owing to a read error. RNA in amounts of about 0.5 to 1 ug was reverse transcribed with random hexamers. The authors amplified TCR beta CDR3 across 54 Vbeta and 13 Jbeta using immunoSEQ multiplex PCR. One entry per CDR3 protein results from TCRdb running MiXCR on the immunoSEQ multiplex PCR reads. The repertoire holds 350,000 to 550,000 distinct CDR3 sequences, with more than 80% as singletons. This record belongs to a study of CD8 T cells in Susac syndrome. Sequencing of TCR beta, carried out with a high-throughput approach, was applied to CD8+ and CD4+ T cells from the blood. TEMRA cells were FACS-enriched, and CD8+ and CD4+ T cells were isolated negatively. From germline, CDR1 is MNHNS and CDR2 SASEGT. The CDR3 is made up of 14 amino acids.

The specimen was CD8+ T cells from PBMCs. J is TRBJ2-7 and V is TRBV6-1; D uncertain. The clonotype comes from a human donor with multiple sclerosis. CDR3 residues: CASSEGLGSYEQYF. The CDR3 DNA is TGTGCCAGCAGCGAAGGTCTCGGCTCCTACGAGCAGTACTTC.